The following is a TCR beta chain sequence with its context. Its specific antigen is unknown. Per-base qualities were not stored, and no clone one base away is much larger. The cohort was made up of 666 healthy bone marrow donors. Cohort members were all nominally healthy when sampled, although unrecorded immune exposures were likely present. CMV serostatus was recorded as positive for about 300 and negative for about 55% of the roughly 700 cohort members, whereas no CMV serostatus was recorded for the donor in question. A peripheral blood sample was provided by each donor, and peripheral blood mononuclear cells were used for TCR beta sequencing. The Qiagen DNeasy Blood Extraction Kit was used to extract genomic DNA from the blood cell samples. This entry comes from a study of cytomegalovirus exposure and HLA in healthy donors (dated by TCRdb to 2015 to 2018). Describing the broader study: An earlier analysis of some 600 of the donors reported over 250 Gb of sequence data and some 110 million unique TCR beta sequences obtained from approximately 180 million T cells. An early release covering over 500 HLA-typed donors comprised about 310 gigabases of sequencing data and around 80 million unique TCR sequences. The genetic ancestry cluster associated with self-reported Caucasian donors included 81% of the roughly 360 genotyped donors. The study aimed to test whether signatures of past pathogen exposure could be identified by cataloging public T cell receptors. The study profiled the T cell repertoires of approximately 700 subjects by immunosequencing and related them to cytomegalovirus serostatus. In addition to the first cohort of 666 subjects, a separate validation cohort of under 150 different subjects was used. To predict cytomegalovirus infection status, the study combined high-throughput TCR immunosequencing, statistical association of individual TCRs with disease status, and machine learning. A later analysis re-analyzed previously published TCR beta repertoires from roughly 690 donors and added high-resolution HLA genotyping to study TCR occurrence patterns. Rather than drawing on any new phenotypic data, the later analysis identified candidate immune exposures from TCR beta sequences and the way those sequences occurred across donors. An earlier analysis of around 580 of the donors used high-throughput TCR beta sequencing to judge whether each TCR beta V gene segment behaved as functional or pseudogenic. Alongside the repertoire data, information on donor age, sex, ethnicity and CMV serostatus was compiled. A later genetic analysis used genome-wide SNP genotypes for about 60% of the 666 donors, treating that subset as a discovery cohort. All discovery cohort repertoires had been generated on a single sequencing platform. HLA typing covered class I and class II loci at four-digit resolution. Typing coverage varied by locus: roughly 620-640 donors for A, B, C, DRB1 and DQB1; some 520 for DQA1; more than 600 for DPA1; under 490 for DPB1. Five DR-DQ haplotypes were handled as single units for association and clustering, since linkage in the cohort was strong. Among over 350 genotyped donors of the cohort, an average of approximately 250,000 unique TCR beta nucleotide sequences were sequenced per donor, roughly a sixth of them non-productive. Study-level results and caveats: In a later analysis, the rate of TCR association differed among HLA loci, with DRB1 alleles having the most associated TCRs and HLA-C alleles having the fewest. The classifier was reported to diagnose cytomegalovirus status with high specificity and sensitivity in both the original cohort and the validation cohort. An association between a missense DCLRE1C variant and V-gene and J-gene trimming of TCR beta chains was found in a later genetic analysis and replicated in an independent cohort. Because the 87-base-pair reads could not distinguish some IMGT-functional V segments, including TRBV6-2 and TRBV6-3, those segments were excluded. Across donors, most TCR sequences were observed very rarely, whereas some public TCRs were present in many individuals. In the study, approximately 160 TCR beta chains were listed as associated with cytomegalovirus. Assigning TCR associations to individual alleles was difficult when HLA alleles, especially DR and DQ, strongly co-occurred. Because HLA typing was missing for some donors at each locus, association tests included only the typed subset. Correlated functional status among segregating V segments might be attributable to linkage disequilibrium, but an unknown experimental factor could not be ruled out. The authors suggested that the approach could potentially be generalized to other disease states and immunological phenotypes. A later analysis reported that several top co-occurrence clusters appeared linked to parvovirus B19, influenza, CMV and Epstein-Barr virus. According to a later genetic analysis, donors in an Asian-associated ancestry cluster had fewer N-insertions in productive TCRs than the approximately 700-donor mean. Compared with equally common non-associated chains, HLA-associated TCR beta chains in a later analysis were more clonally expanded and had lower generation probabilities. Because counts were too low, seventeen rarely observed V segments, including chromosome 9 orphons, were excluded from the earlier analysis of some 540 of the donors. Sequencing depth was assumed to be roughly uniform across donors in the presence/absence analyses, though that assumption may not hold. Specific HLA alleles were associated with 15,000 to 20,000 TCR beta sequences at a false discovery rate of 0.05 in a later analysis. The only immune exposure information available for the cohort was CMV serostatus. A further reported finding was that TCR beta sequences accurately predicted the HLA-A and HLA-B alleles for most subjects in the first cohort. In vitro tests confirmed that a few of the cytomegalovirus-associated TCR beta chains recognize cytomegalovirus antigens. A group of highly shared sequence variants was considered likely to be a technical artifact of the sequencing pipeline. A later analysis found that most CMV-associated TCR beta chains appeared HLA-restricted, with HLA associations seemingly driven largely by CMV exposure. In an earlier analysis of around 600 of the donors, most TCR beta V segments were observed in productive rearrangements about 87% or about 30% of the time, broadly matching IMGT annotations. The cohort was sequenced for TCR beta chains only, and without alpha or paired-chain data the features that could be detected were limited.

According to the germline V gene, CDR1 reads MDHEN and CDR2 reads SYDVKM. The CDR3 spans 12 residues, from the cysteine through the phenylalanine. Only the CDR3 DNA is retained, 36 bases long and in frame from the first base. The V and J ends are trimmed by 7 bases and 10 bases, leaving 14 bases between them. Libraries were prepared through the immunoSEQ multiplex PCR assay. A mixture of 60 forward primers for TCR Vbeta segments and 13 reverse primers for TCR Jbeta segments was used in the multiplex PCR. The CDR3 region of rearranged TCR beta genes was amplified from genomic DNA with a multiplex PCR assay. The Illumina HiSeq System was used to sequence the amplified TCR beta libraries as 87-base-pair reads. The original methods were these. In a later analysis, 77 million or so unique TCR beta chains were counted across the approximately 620 repertoires, and about 9.9 million of these chains were shared by at least two donors. Raw reads were error-corrected and collapsed into unique sequences with a nearest-neighbor algorithm that merged closely related sequences to remove PCR and sequencing errors. CDR3 sequences were aligned to IMGT reference sequences to assign V, D and J gene segments. For a sequence to be retained, at least a six-nucleotide match to both a V gene segment and a J gene segment was required. Rearrangements were classified as productive when the CDR3 lacked stop codons and remained in frame with V and J, and all other rearrangements were classified as non-productive. CDR3 was defined by IMGT convention, running from the second conserved V-encoded cysteine to the conserved J-encoded phenylalanine. Sequences without an unambiguous match to a single V gene segment were excluded from the earlier analysis of about 630 of the donors. An earlier analysis of 587 of the donors classified V segments as functional when productive rearrangements were above 56.7% and as segregating when the standard deviation between donors was above 5%. A statistical classification framework was built for diagnosing cytomegalovirus status from the catalog of TCR beta chain sequences. A later analysis assigned V and J genes by comparing TCR nucleotide sequences with IMGT/GENE-DB human TR gene sequences. Using the TCRdist pipeline, a later analysis assigned CDR3 sequences along with most-parsimonious VDJ recombination scenarios. In a later analysis, each TCR beta chain was defined by its CDR3 amino acid sequence together with its V-gene family, and reads without a unique V-gene family were excluded. In a later analysis, 500 to 700 highly shared, low-generation-probability nucleotide sequences were removed to address suspected cross-contamination and a sequencing artifact. A later analysis calculated a clonal expansion index for each public chain from normalized within-repertoire ranks of inferred template counts. Generation probabilities in a later analysis came from a VDJ recombination model fitted to out-of-frame rearrangements, and those results were checked against IGoR. Hypergeometric tests were used in a later analysis to score TCR-TCR, TCR-HLA and TCR-CMV co-occurrence, with a repertoire-size bias correction applied to the TCR pairs. In a later analysis, false discovery rates were estimated by permuting HLA or CMV assignments 20 times. In a later analysis, co-occurring TCRs were grouped using DBSCAN, and TCRdist sequence similarity was added for clustering within HLA-allele-positive subsets. Repertoires with fewer than 30,000 or more than 120,000 public chains were left out of co-occurrence clustering, as were five repertoires with anomalous nucleotide sharing. The clones in this table, taken by TCRdb from immuneACCESS, are in-frame only. Not every clone is retained; where verified, under half of the shortfall comes from an unresolved V gene, and the cause of the rest is unknown. V and J calls and clone size are copied from that table; D and trimming were computed from the DNA. Here the sample has about 150,000 clones; roughly 77% occur a single time. The ten most abundant clones make up 3.5% of the sample.

Sample: PBMCs. The TCR comes from a human donor in good health. The rearrangement joined TRBV28 to TRBJ2-1; TRBD2 is a weak D gene call, 5 bases matching. The sequenced DNA is TGTGCCAGCACGTCAGGAACTAGGGAGCAGTTCTTC. It translates as CASTSGTREQFF. This CDR3, with the reference TRBV28 and TRBJ2-1 proteins standing in past its ends, gives the full variable domain DVKVTQSSRYLVKRTGEKVFLECVQDMDHENMFWYRQDPGLGLRLIYFSYDVKMKEKGDIPEGYSVSREKKERFSLILESASTNQTSMYLCASTSGTREQFFGPGTRLTVL.